Below are 17 T cell receptor beta chains sequenced from a single sample in a study of shared clonotypes between healthy human individuals. CD45RO negativity and positive selection for CCR7 defined naive CD8 cells, a population that excluded terminally differentiated effector memory CD45RA+ cells. TCRdb's table, derived via immunoSEQ multiplex PCR, lists solely in-frame clones and lacks some. The sample includes millions of clones, approximately 94% of them seen just once. Sequencing used naive CD8+ T cells sorted from blood. The receptors come from a man between 18 and 35 years old in good health.

The chain recombines TRBV6-6 with TRBJ2-7; D might be TRBD1 (6 bases). Trimming removed 6 bases at V and 4 bases at J, with 16 bases between. CDR1 and CDR2 from the germline V gene are MNHNY and SVGAGI (reference sequence). The CDR3 length is 14 residues. CDR3 in amino acids: CASSSIGQLYEQYF. CDR3 nucleotides: TGTGCCAGCAGCTCGATAGGACAGCTTTACGAGCAGTACTTC.

The chain combines TRBV9 with TRBJ2-2, with TRBD1 matching over 9 bases. CDR3 length equals 17 residues. V gave up 0 bases and J gave up 1 base; unmatched junction bases: 4. Germline-derived CDR1 and CDR2 are SGDLS and YYNGEE. CDR3: CASSVGGTGWNTGELFF. CDR3 nucleotide sequence: TGTGCCAGCAGCGTAGGGGGGACAGGGTGGAACACCGGGGAGCTGTTTTTT.

As regards this clone: Other nucleotide sequences in the sample specify the same CDR3. DNA of the CDR3: TGTGCCAGCAGCTTGGGTGGATATAGCAATCAGCCCCAGCATTTT. Its translation: CASSLGGYSNQPQHF. V usage is TRBV5-6 and J usage is TRBJ1-5; D not resolved. The CDR3 contains 15 residues. The V gene lost 0 bases and the J gene lost 0 bases, with 7 bases spanning the gap. CDR1 is SGHDT and CDR2 is YYEEEE in the germline V gene.

The chain recombines TRBV6-5 with TRBJ2-5; D remains ambiguous. The length of the CDR3 is 15 residues. Germline-derived CDR1 and CDR2 are MNHEY and SVGAGI. V was trimmed by 7 bases and J by 0 bases, leaving 15 bases between them. The CDR3 loop is CASKESGVYQETQYF. The CDR3 DNA reads TGTGCCAGCAAGGAATCGGGCGTCTACCAAGAGACCCAGTACTTC.

The V and J genes are TRBV27 and TRBJ2-7, with TRBD2 as a possible D gene (6 bases). CDR1 and CDR2 (germline): MNHEY, SMNVEV (reference sequence). With 3 bases removed from V and 4 bases from J, the gap between germline ends came to 13 bases. The CDR3 is 14 residues long. CDR3 sequence reads: CASSFGRETYEQYF. The CDR3 DNA is TGTGCCAGCAGTTTTGGCCGGGAGACATACGAGCAGTACTTC.

As concerns this clone: Different DNA sequences within this sample yield the same CDR3. The rearrangement links TRBV6-5 to TRBJ2-7; 9 bases agree with TRBD1. Germline V lookup: CDR1 MNHEY, CDR2 SVGAGI. CDR3 length: 14 residues. J lost 3 bases, V lost 5 bases, and 5 bases had no gene match. The DNA of the CDR3 is TGTGCCAGCAGTCCACAGGGGGCCGGCTACGAGCAGTACTTC. This codes for CASSPQGAGYEQYF.

This chain links TRBV5-1 with TRBJ1-2, with 11 bases matching TRBD1. V was clipped by 0 bases and J by 6 bases; unmatched bases: 7. The V gene's germline CDR1 is SGHRS and CDR2 YFSETQ. CDR3 size: 16 residues. The CDR3 region is CASSLESGQGVDGYTF. In nucleotides, the CDR3 is TGCGCCAGCAGCTTGGAGTCGGGACAGGGGGTGGATGGCTACACCTTC. The full variable domain, rest sourced from reference TRBV5-1 and TRBJ1-2, is KAGVTQTPRYLIKTRGQQVTLSCSPISGHRSVSWYQQTPGQGLQFLFEYFSETQRNKGNFPGRFSGRQFSNSRSEMNVSTLELGDSALYLCASSLESGQGVDGYTFGSGTRLTVV.

This chain links TRBV9 with TRBJ2-5; TRBD1 is a possible D gene (6 bases). Trimming left V 1 base short and J 3 bases short, with 34 bases between. The CDR3 is 22 residues long. Germline values: CDR1 SGDLS, CDR2 YYNGEE. CDR3 DNA: TGTGCCAGCAGCGTATCCCCGTTCTCTGTTCAGGGGCCAGTCGACGAAGAAGAGACCCAGTACTTC. It encodes CASSVSPFSVQGPVDEEETQYF.

The CDR3 loop is CASSSLQMTEAFF. DNA of the CDR3: TGTGCCAGCAGCTCTCTACAAATGACTGAAGCTTTCTTT. The gene calls are TRBV6-5 and TRBJ1-1; D is undetermined. In germline, CDR1 is MNHEY, CDR2 SVGAGI. Trimming took 6 bases from V and 5 from J, leaving 13 bases between them. This CDR3 contains 13 residues.

This chain links TRBV27 with TRBJ1-1; possible D gene TRBD1, 5 bases. Per the germline V gene, CDR1 is MNHEY and CDR2 is SMNVEV (reference sequence). The CDR3 extends over 14 amino acids. V was trimmed by 2 bases and J by 3 bases, leaving 10 bases between them. The CDR3: CASSLQGSDTEAFF. The CDR3 bases are TGTGCCAGCAGTTTACAGGGTTCGGACACTGAAGCTTTCTTT.

The chain carries TRBV28 and TRBJ2-2; TRBD2 agrees at 10 bases. The CDR3 contains 16 residues. V lost 7 bases and J lost 0; bases outside the gene matches: 5. From germline, CDR1 is MDHEN and CDR2 SYDVKM. The CDR3 nucleotides are TGTGCCAGCATCCCAAGCGGGGGGGCGAACACCGGGGAGCTGTTTTTT. Translation gives CASIPSGGANTGELFF.

The chain combines TRBV10-1 with TRBJ2-7; TRBD1 matches at 8 bases. The trim removed 5 bases at V and 0 bases at J, leaving 3 bases unmatched. CDR1 and CDR2 from the germline V gene are WNHNN and SYGVQD (reference sequence). There are 14 residues in the CDR3. The CDR3 loop is CASSLDRDSYEQYF. CDR3 sequence (DNA): TGCGCCAGCAGTTTGGACAGGGACTCCTACGAGCAGTACTTC.

The CDR3 bases are TGCGCCAGCAGCCAAGATACCCCCGGGACTAGCGGCACAGATACGCAGTATTTT. Residues: CASSQDTPGTSGTDTQYF. The J gene is TRBJ2-3, the V gene TRBV4-1; 10 nucleotides align to TRBD2. Germline assignment: CDR1 MGHRA and CDR2 YSYEKL. V shed 0 bases and J 1 base; nucleotides not matched to a gene: 7. The CDR3 extends over 18 amino acids.

The CDR3 coding sequence is TGCAGCGTTGGGGTAGGGACAGCGAACACCGGGGAGCTGTTTTTT. Encoded protein: CSVGVGTANTGELFF. The chain links TRBV29-1 to TRBJ2-2; 7 bases agree with TRBD1. Germline CDR1 is SQVTM and CDR2 is ANQGSEA. Trimming cost V 4 bases and J 0 bases; bases outside gene matches: 5. The CDR3 sequence is 15 residues long.

This rearrangement joins TRBV4-1 to TRBJ2-1; 7 nucleotides line up with TRBD2. There are 17 residues in the CDR3. Trimming took 3 bases from V and 10 from J; bases not matched to a gene: 18. Germline V gene data show CDR1 as MGHRA and CDR2 as YSYEKL. Here the CDR3 DNA reads TGCGCCAGCAGCCAGGCCCCTACCCAGCGGGGTCCCAGGGAGCAGTTCTTC. Its translation: CASSQAPTQRGPREQFF.

The rearrangement links TRBV2 to TRBJ1-2; unclear D gene. Germline V lookup: CDR1 SNHLY, CDR2 FYNNEI. V gave up 6 bases and J gave up 4 bases, with 18 bases separating them. This CDR3 is 15 amino acids long. The CDR3 bases are TGTGCCAGCAGGAGAATAATGGCAGAGGGCTATGGCTACACCTTC. Amino acids: CASRRIMAEGYGYTF.

The chain carries TRBV19 and TRBJ2-1; D not certain. Germline lookup yields CDR1 LNHDA and CDR2 SQIVND (reference sequence). CDR3 length equals 14 residues. The V end lost 1 base, the J end lost 8 bases, and 12 bases lay between the germline ends. CDR3 nucleotides: TGTGCCAGTAGTATAGTCCATGGGAATGATGAGCAGTTCTTC. Amino acids: CASSIVHGNDEQFF.